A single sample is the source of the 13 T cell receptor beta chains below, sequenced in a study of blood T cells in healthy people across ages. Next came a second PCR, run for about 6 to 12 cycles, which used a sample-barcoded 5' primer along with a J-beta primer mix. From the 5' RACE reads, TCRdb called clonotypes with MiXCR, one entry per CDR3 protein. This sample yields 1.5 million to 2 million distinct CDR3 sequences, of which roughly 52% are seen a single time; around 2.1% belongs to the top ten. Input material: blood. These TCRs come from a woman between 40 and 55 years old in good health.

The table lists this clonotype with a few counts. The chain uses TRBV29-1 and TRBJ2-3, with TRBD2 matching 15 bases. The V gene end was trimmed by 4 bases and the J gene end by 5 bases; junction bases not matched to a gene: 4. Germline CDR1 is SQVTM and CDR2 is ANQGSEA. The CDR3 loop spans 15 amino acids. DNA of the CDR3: TGCAGCGTTGCCGGGACTAGCGGGGGGAAAGATACGCAGTATTTT. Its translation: CSVAGTSGGKDTQYF.

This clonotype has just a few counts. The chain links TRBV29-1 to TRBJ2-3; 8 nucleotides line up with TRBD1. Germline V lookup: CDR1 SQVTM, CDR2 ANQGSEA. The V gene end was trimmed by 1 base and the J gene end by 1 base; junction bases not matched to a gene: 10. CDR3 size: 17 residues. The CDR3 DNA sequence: TGCAGCGTTGAAGCCCCATATGACAGGGGTGGCACAGATACGCAGTATTTT. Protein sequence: CSVEAPYDRGGTDTQYF.

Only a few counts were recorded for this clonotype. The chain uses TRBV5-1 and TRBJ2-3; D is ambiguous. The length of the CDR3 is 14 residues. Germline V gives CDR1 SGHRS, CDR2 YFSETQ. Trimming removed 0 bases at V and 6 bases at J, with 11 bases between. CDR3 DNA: TGCGCCAGCAGCTTGGAGAACTCGAGGGATACGCAGTATTTT. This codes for CASSLENSRDTQYF.

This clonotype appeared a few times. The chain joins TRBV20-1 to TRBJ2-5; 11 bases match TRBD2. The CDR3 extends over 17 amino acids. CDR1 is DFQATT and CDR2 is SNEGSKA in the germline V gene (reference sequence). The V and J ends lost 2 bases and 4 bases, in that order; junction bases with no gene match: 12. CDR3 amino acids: CSARSALAGGMAETQYF. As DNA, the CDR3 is TGCAGTGCTAGAAGCGCGCTAGCGGGGGGTATGGCAGAGACCCAGTACTTC.

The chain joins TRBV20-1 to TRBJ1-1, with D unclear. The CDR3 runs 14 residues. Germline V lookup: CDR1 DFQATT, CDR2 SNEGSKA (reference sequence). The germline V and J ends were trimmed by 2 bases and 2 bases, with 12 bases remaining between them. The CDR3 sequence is CSARPTDQNTEAFF. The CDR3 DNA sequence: TGCAGTGCTAGACCGACGGACCAAAACACTGAAGCTTTCTTT.

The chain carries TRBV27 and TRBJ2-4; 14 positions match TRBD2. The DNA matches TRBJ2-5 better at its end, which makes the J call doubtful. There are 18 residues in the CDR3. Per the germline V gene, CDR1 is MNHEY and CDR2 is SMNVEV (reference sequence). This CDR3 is CASSLTLPTSGGVETQYF. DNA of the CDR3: TGTGCCAGCAGTCTCACACTGCCGACTAGCGGGGGGGTAGAGACCCAGTACTTC.

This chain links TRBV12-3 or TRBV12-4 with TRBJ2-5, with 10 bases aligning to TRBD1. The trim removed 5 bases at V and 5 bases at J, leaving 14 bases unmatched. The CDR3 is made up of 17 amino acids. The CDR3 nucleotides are TGTGCCAGCAGTCCCACGGGACAGGGGAGGATGGCCGAGACCCAGTACTTC. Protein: CASSPTGQGRMAETQYF.

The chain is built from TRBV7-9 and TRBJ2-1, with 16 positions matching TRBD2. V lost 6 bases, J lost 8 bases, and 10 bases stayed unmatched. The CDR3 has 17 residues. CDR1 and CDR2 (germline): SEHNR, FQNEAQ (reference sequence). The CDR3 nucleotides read TGTGCCAGCAGTTCGGGACTAGCGGGGGGGCTAGGAGATGAGCAGTTCTTC. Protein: CASSSGLAGGLGDEQFF.

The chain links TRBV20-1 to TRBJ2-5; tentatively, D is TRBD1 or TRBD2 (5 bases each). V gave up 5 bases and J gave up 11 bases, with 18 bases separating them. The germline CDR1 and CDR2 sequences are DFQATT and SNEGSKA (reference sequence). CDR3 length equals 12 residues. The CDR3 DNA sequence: TGCAGTGCTCAGAGGGGTAGTGATGAGCAGTACTTC. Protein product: CSAQRGSDEQYF.

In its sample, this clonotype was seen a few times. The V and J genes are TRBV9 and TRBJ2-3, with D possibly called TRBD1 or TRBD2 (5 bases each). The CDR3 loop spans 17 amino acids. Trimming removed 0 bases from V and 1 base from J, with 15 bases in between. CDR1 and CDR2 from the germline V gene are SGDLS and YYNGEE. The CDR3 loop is CASSVATGPRGTDTQYF. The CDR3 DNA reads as TGTGCCAGCAGCGTAGCAACGGGGCCCCGGGGCACAGATACGCAGTATTTT.

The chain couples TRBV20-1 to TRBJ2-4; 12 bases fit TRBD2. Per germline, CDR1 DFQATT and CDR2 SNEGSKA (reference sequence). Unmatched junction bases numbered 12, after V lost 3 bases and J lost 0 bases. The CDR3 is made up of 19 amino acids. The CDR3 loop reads CSASLSTSGRPLAKNIQYF. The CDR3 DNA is TGCAGTGCTAGCCTTTCGACTAGCGGGAGACCTTTAGCCAAAAACATTCAGTACTTC.

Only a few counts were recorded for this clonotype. The CDR3 DNA sequence: TGCGCCAGCAGCTTTGGGGGACAGTTAAACAATGAGCAGTTCTTC. This encodes CASSFGGQLNNEQFF. The V and J genes are TRBV5-1 and TRBJ2-1; the match to TRBD1 covers 7 bases. CDR1 SGHRS and CDR2 YFSETQ come from the germline V gene. There are 15 residues in the CDR3. V lost 2 bases, J lost 5 bases, and 7 bases stayed unmatched.

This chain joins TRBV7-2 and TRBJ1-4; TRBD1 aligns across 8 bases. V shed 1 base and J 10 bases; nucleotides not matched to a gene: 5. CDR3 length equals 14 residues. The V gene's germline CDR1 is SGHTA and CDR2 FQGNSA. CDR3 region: CASSLGTGNGKLFF. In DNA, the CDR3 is TGTGCCAGCAGCTTAGGGACAGGGAACGGAAAACTGTTTTTT.